The 26 T cell receptor beta chains reported below all come from one sample, sequenced in a study of Graves' ophthalmopathy and Graves' hyperthyroidism. Transcripts of RNA were the source for amplifying TCR beta CDR3 regions. The first-round RT-PCR employed HTBI primers together with the Qiagen OneStep RT-PCR kit. A multiplex PCR was then performed as the second round. TCRdb reanalysed the multiplex PCR reads using MiXCR and keeps one entry per CDR3 protein. This sample has about 590,000 distinct CDR3 sequences, with 35% to 45% found just once. The sample comprised peripheral blood or thyroid tissue (not recorded which). The receptor set was obtained from an adult man with Graves' hyperthyroidism.

This clonotype was observed at least ten times. The J gene is TRBJ1-5, the V gene TRBV2; 7 bases are a match to TRBD1. CDR3 length: 15 amino acids. Germline-derived CDR1 and CDR2 are SNHLY and FYNNEI. J was trimmed by 7 bases and V by 5 bases; bases with no gene match: 11. The CDR3 region has the DNA TGTGCCAGCAGTTCAGACAGGGCTGAGATCCAGCCCCAGCATTTT. Its protein product is CASSSDRAEIQPQHF.

The V and J genes are TRBV6-1 and TRBJ2-7; D remains ambiguous. This CDR3 is 13 amino acids long. Germline lookup yields CDR1 MNHNS and CDR2 SASEGT. The germline V and J ends were trimmed by 0 bases and 0 bases, with 3 bases remaining between them. The chain's CDR3 is CASSEAFSYEQYF. CDR3 DNA sequence: TGTGCCAGCAGTGAAGCCTTCTCCTACGAGCAGTACTTC.

As for this clonotype: Possible read error: a much larger clone is one base away. The chain links TRBV9 to TRBJ1-1; no reliable D call. This CDR3 contains 15 residues. The germline gives CDR1 SGDLS, CDR2 YYNGEE. The CDR3 DNA is TGTGCCGGCAGCGTGGGTTCTGATATGAACACTGAAGCTTTCTTT. Translated: CAGSVGSDMNTEAFF.

This clonotype was picked up many times. This chain links TRBV7-6 with TRBJ2-5; no reliable D call. Germline assignment: CDR1 SGHVS and CDR2 FNYEAQ. This CDR3 contains 13 residues. Trimming removed 2 bases at V and 5 bases at J, with 9 bases between. The CDR3 nucleotides are TGTGCCAGCAGCTTATCCCCCCTTGAGACCCAGTACTTC. Amino acid sequence: CASSLSPLETQYF.

The chain uses TRBV20-1 and TRBJ1-5; 8 bases align to TRBD1. Unmatched junction bases numbered 12, after V lost 6 bases and J lost 2 bases. Germline CDR1 and CDR2: DFQATT and SNEGSKA (reference sequence). The CDR3 is 16 residues long. The chain's CDR3 is CSAPEMDRAGNQPQHF. The CDR3 DNA follows: TGCAGTGCCCCAGAAATGGACAGGGCGGGCAATCAGCCCCAGCATTTT.

The gene calls are TRBV7-6 and TRBJ1-6, with 8 bases fitting TRBD1. From germline, CDR1 is SGHVS and CDR2 FNYEAQ. The junction had 13 bases not matched to a gene; V was cut back by 1 base and J by 2 bases. This CDR3 has 20 amino acids. The CDR3 is CASSLEPWTGTGTYNSPLHF. The CDR3 region has the DNA TGTGCCAGCAGCTTAGAACCTTGGACAGGGACGGGAACCTATAATTCACCCCTCCACTTT.

This clonotype was detected many times. The genes are TRBV9 and TRBJ1-1; D perhaps matches TRBD1 (5 bases). This CDR3 comprises 14 residues. Germline CDR1 reads SGDLS; CDR2 reads YYNGEE. The V and J ends lost 0 bases and 4 bases respectively, with 10 bases between them. In nucleotides, the CDR3 is TGTGCCAGCAGCGTAGCTAACGGGGGCACTGAAGCTTTCTTT. It codes for CASSVANGGTEAFF.

This clonotype occurred once. This chain links TRBV12-3 or TRBV12-4 with TRBJ1-1; D is perhaps TRBD1 (5 bases). V lost 6 bases to trimming and J lost 3 bases, with 14 bases between them. This CDR3 has 14 amino acids. The CDR3 here is CASSNSGAHTEAFF. The CDR3 DNA sequence: TGTGCCAGCAGCAACTCTGGGGCCCACACTGAAGCTTTCTTT.

The CDR3 is CASSDRGGSNTEAFF. In nucleotides, the CDR3 is TGTGCCAGCAGTGACAGGGGTGGGTCGAACACTGAAGCTTTCTTT. The chain joins TRBV2 to TRBJ1-1, with D possibly being TRBD1 (6 bases). The CDR3 runs 15 residues. Germline CDR1 reads SNHLY; CDR2 reads FYNNEI. Deletions cut 3 bases from V and 1 base from J, with 12 bases between. Supplemented by reference TRBV2 and TRBJ1-1, the full variable domain reads EPEVTQTPSHQVTQMGQEVILRCVPISNHLYFYWYRQILGQKVEFLVSFYNNEISEKSEIFDDQFSVERPDGSNFTLKIRSTKLEDSAMYFCASSDRGGSNTEAFFGQGTRLTVV.

This clonotype was recorded at least ten times. The V and J genes are TRBV19 and TRBJ1-5, with 7 bases matching TRBD1. CDR1 is LNHDA, CDR2 SQIVND, per germline (reference sequence). V lost 7 bases to trimming and J lost 2 bases; unmatched junction nucleotides: 8. The CDR3 consists of 15 residues. The CDR3 loop reads CASTQTGLGNQPQHF. The CDR3 DNA reads TGTGCCAGTACTCAGACAGGGCTCGGCAATCAGCCCCAGCATTTT.

This clonotype appeared many times. The chain joins TRBV5-8 to TRBJ1-2, with unresolved D. The CDR3 has 13 amino acids. The ends were cut back, 7 bases at V and 4 bases at J, with 14 bases in the middle. The germline gives CDR1 SGHTS, CDR2 YDEGEE. Here the CDR3 reads CASSAGVAYGYTF. CDR3 nucleotide sequence: TGTGCCAGCTCGGCCGGGGTCGCCTATGGCTACACCTTC. Full variable domain (outside the CDR3, taken from reference TRBV5-8 and TRBJ1-2): EAGVTQSPTHLIKTRGQQATLRCSPISGHTSVYWYQQALGLGLQFLLWYDEGEERNRGNFPPRFSGRQFPNYSSELNVNALELEDSALYLCASSAGVAYGYTFGSGTRLTVV.

This clonotype has more than one count but fewer than ten. Compared with germline, one end of the junction differs, possibly owing to a read error. The V call is TRBV5-4, the J call TRBJ1-1; no reliable D call. CDR3 length equals 15 residues. Germline CDR1 SGHNT, CDR2 YYREEE (reference sequence). CDR3 sequence: CTSSLAGLENTEAFF. The CDR3 DNA reads TGTACCAGCAGCTTGGCCGGATTGGAGAACACTGAAGCTTTCTTT.

Note on this clonotype: Mismatch with germline at one junction end may stem from a read error. The V gene is TRBV24-1, the J gene TRBJ1-5; D might be TRBD1 (5 bases). CDR3 length: 16 amino acids. Germline CDR1 is KGHDR and CDR2 is SFDVKD. The CDR3 reads CASSFRGQGGRQPQHF. Here the CDR3 DNA reads TGTGCCAGCAGTTTTCGAGGTCAGGGAGGGAGACAGCCCCAGCATTTT.

The V gene is TRBV7-3, the J gene TRBJ1-1, with D possibly matching TRBD1 (5 bases). The ends were cut back, 5 bases at V and 1 base at J, with 20 bases in the middle. The CDR3 covers 17 residues. The germline gives CDR1 SGHTA, CDR2 FQGTGA. The CDR3 DNA sequence: TGTGCCAGCAGCCAAGATTCGACAGCTAGGAAGAACACTGAAGCTTTCTTT. Translation: CASSQDSTARKNTEAFF.

The chain carries TRBV9 and TRBJ1-1; D is ambiguous. Germline V CDR1 and CDR2: SGDLS, YYNGEE. The CDR3 length is 17 residues. Trimming left V 4 bases short and J 0 bases short, with 19 bases between. The CDR3 is CASSQVAENTMNTEAFF. Here the CDR3 DNA reads TGTGCCAGCAGCCAAGTTGCAGAGAACACCATGAACACTGAAGCTTTCTTT.

This clonotype showed up just once. The J gene is TRBJ2-7, the V gene TRBV28; D is undetermined. The CDR3 length is 14 residues. Between the trimmed V and J ends, which lost 10 bases and 6 bases, there was a span of 22 bases. CDR1 MDHEN and CDR2 SYDVKM come from the germline V gene. CDR3 protein: CAKTSSWCSGEQYF. DNA of the CDR3: TGTGCCAAAACCTCTAGTTGGTGTTCGGGCGAGCAGTACTTC.

This clonotype showed up just once. The chain employs TRBV7-9 and TRBJ2-5; D remains unclear. Germline V gene lookup returns CDR1 SEHNR and CDR2 FQNEAQ (reference sequence). The CDR3 length is 15 residues. The V end was cut by 3 bases, the J end by 11 bases, with 22 bases between. The CDR3 DNA sequence: TGTGCCAGCAGCTTCCGGACGGACGGCACAGATACGCAGTACTTC. This gives the protein CASSFRTDGTDTQYF.

There are many counts of this clonotype. The chain recombines TRBV3-1 with TRBJ1-2; D is perhaps TRBD1 (5 bases). This CDR3 comprises 13 residues. The V gene's germline CDR1 is LGHDT and CDR2 YNNKEL (reference sequence). Deletions cut 6 bases from V and 2 bases from J, with 10 bases between. CDR3 DNA sequence: TGTGCCAGCAGTCAACGGGGGAACTATGGCTACACCTTC. This gives the protein CASSQRGNYGYTF. Full variable domain (remainder filled in from reference TRBV3-1 and TRBJ1-2): DTAVSQTPKYLVTQMGNDKSIKCEQNLGHDTMYWYKQDSKKFLKIMFSYNNKELIINETVPNRFSPKSPDKAHLNLHINSLELGDSAVYFCASSQRGNYGYTFGSGTRLTVV.

As to this clonotype: A much larger clonotype is one base distant, so this may be a read error. The chain has TRBV7-9 and TRBJ1-2, with D possibly TRBD1 on 6 matching bases. The CDR3 runs 13 residues. Germline V gene data show CDR1 as SEHNR and CDR2 as FQNEAQ (reference sequence). The V gene lost 4 bases and the J gene lost 6 bases, with 12 bases spanning the gap. The CDR3 loop is CASSSQGCDGYTF. CDR3 nucleotide sequence: TGTGCCAGCAGCTCCCAGGGGTGCGATGGCTACACCTTC.

There are many counts of this clonotype. The chain has TRBV29-1 and TRBJ1-1; D gene unclear. Trimming shortened V by 3 bases and J by 4 bases, and 12 bases separated the two germline ends. CDR1 is SQVTM, CDR2 ANQGSEA, per germline. This CDR3 is built from 13 residues. Here the CDR3 DNA reads TGCAGCGTTGAGAGACCCCTGAGCACTGAAGCTTTCTTT. It encodes CSVERPLSTEAFF. Complete variable domain (other parts from reference TRBV29-1 and TRBJ1-1): SAVISQKPSRDICQRGTSLTIQCQVDSQVTMMFWYRQQPGQSLTLIATANQGSEATYESGFVIDKFPISRPNLTFSTLTVSNMSPEDSSIYLCSVERPLSTEAFFGQGTRLTVV.

There are many counts of this clonotype. This rearrangement joins TRBV2 to TRBJ1-2; the D gene is possibly TRBD1 (6 bases). The CDR3 spans 12 residues. Trimming took off 5 bases at V and 2 bases at J, with 6 bases between the two ends. Per germline, CDR1 SNHLY and CDR2 FYNNEI. Here the CDR3 reads CASSTGNYGYTF. In nucleotides, the CDR3 is TGTGCCAGCAGTACAGGGAACTATGGCTACACCTTC.

The rearrangement uses TRBV29-1 and TRBJ1-1; 7 nucleotides match TRBD1. J was trimmed by 6 bases and V by 8 bases; bases with no gene match: 12. CDR3 length: 13 amino acids. The germline CDR1 and CDR2 sequences are SQVTM and ANQGSEA. The CDR3 spells CSSDRVVLPEAFF. CDR3 DNA sequence: TGCAGCAGTGACAGGGTGGTGCTTCCTGAAGCTTTCTTT.

The V call is TRBV7-3, the J call TRBJ2-5, with D perhaps TRBD1 (6 bases). Per the germline V gene, CDR1 is SGHTA and CDR2 is FQGTGA. The CDR3 covers 13 residues. This chain's CDR3 is CARDRPGVETQYF. CDR3 nucleotides: TGTGCTAGAGATCGTCCAGGGGTAGAGACCCAGTACTTC.

The rearrangement joins TRBV19 to TRBJ2-7; D not certain. The CDR3 loop spans 16 amino acids. Germline assignment: CDR1 LNHDA and CDR2 SQIVND (reference sequence). The ends were cut back, 5 bases at V and 1 base at J, with 18 bases in the middle. Here the CDR3 reads CASSVQGFGPSYEQYF. CDR3 coding DNA: TGTGCCAGTAGTGTTCAAGGCTTCGGACCTTCCTACGAGCAGTACTTC.

On this clonotype itself: A read error may be the cause here, since a much bigger clone is one base away. Lacking the conserved final phenylalanine or tryptophan, this CDR3 likely reflects a read error. This chain connects TRBV19 to TRBJ2-7, with a possible D match to TRBD1 (7 bases). This CDR3 has 14 residues. Trimming shortened V by 3 bases and J by 7 bases, and 16 bases separated the two germline ends. The germline V gene encodes CDR1 LNHDA and CDR2 SQIVND (reference sequence). CDR3 amino acids: CASSILLAGGEQYS. In DNA, the CDR3 is TGTGCCAGTAGTATTTTACTAGCAGGGGGAGAGCAGTACTCC.

The chain has TRBV29-1 and TRBJ1-4, with TRBD1 as a possible D gene (6 bases). V was clipped by 4 bases and J by 6 bases, with 18 bases between them. Germline CDR1 reads SQVTM; CDR2 reads ANQGSEA. The CDR3 contains 15 residues. Here the CDR3 DNA reads TGCAGCGTTGGATTGGGGGCGGTGGGGGATGAAAAACTGTTTTTT. It codes for CSVGLGAVGDEKLFF. Combining the CDR3 with reference TRBV29-1 and TRBJ1-4 gives the whole variable domain SAVISQKPSRDICQRGTSLTIQCQVDSQVTMMFWYRQQPGQSLTLIATANQGSEATYESGFVIDKFPISRPNLTFSTLTVSNMSPEDSSIYLCSVGLGAVGDEKLFFGSGTQLSVL.